Listed here is a single T cell receptor beta chain. This sample stems from a study of blood T cell repertoires in COVID-19. The wider study: The origin of the acute and convalescent COVID-19 samples was the United States, Italy and Spain.

The CDR3 is made up of 15 amino acids. V gave up 6 bases and J gave up 4 bases, with 18 bases separating them. Looked up from germline, CDR1 is SGHTA and CDR2 is FQGNSA. Clinical history as reported by participants underpinned cohort assignment. Some clones are missing from TCRdb's copy, which holds only in-frame ones; the method was immunoSEQ multiplex PCR. The sample records approximately 250,000 clones, 85% to 90% being singletons. V gene TRBV7-2 combines with J gene TRBJ1-1; D unresolved. The source of this sequence is a woman aged 30 to 39 who had recovered from COVID-19. Source material: PBMCs or T cells enriched from blood (not recorded which). CDR3 protein: CASSGVVGVGTEAFF. The CDR3 DNA reads TGTGCCAGCAGTGGTGTCGTGGGCGTTGGCACTGAAGCTTTCTTT.